These T cell receptor beta chains were read from a single sample in a study of response to subunit inactivated influenza vaccine. One entry per CDR3 protein results from TCRdb running MiXCR on the RT-PCR reads. The sample gives about 180,000 distinct CDR3 sequences, around 9% of which show up once; approximately 10% is in the top ten. Sequencing used non-naive T cells sorted from PBMCs, obtained on the day of vaccination. The receptors were gathered from a man aged 50 to 60 who received an inactivated influenza vaccine. CDR3s include the opening cysteine and the closing phenylalanine or tryptophan. Fields, in order: V gene, clone size, CDR3 protein. Only some rows state a clone size, as once, few, many or a class for expanded clones.

v_gene: TRBV28; abundance: few; CDR3aa: CASSPGGRTYNEQFF
v_gene: TRBV5-1; abundance: many; CDR3aa: CASSPTTNTEAFF
v_gene: TRBV5-1; abundance: few; CDR3aa: CASMKGGHKGETQYF
v_gene: TRBV2; abundance: many; CDR3aa: CASSEQGWGSYEQYF
v_gene: TRBV20-1; abundance: many; CDR3aa: CSAIATMGDTQYF
v_gene: TRBV7-9; abundance: many; CDR3aa: CASSSGYSTDTQYF
v_gene: TRBV6-5; abundance: many; CDR3aa: CASSWDRGTEAFF
v_gene: TRBV12-3/TRBV12-4; abundance: few; CDR3aa: CASSFSGATGELFF
v_gene: TRBV24-1; abundance: many; CDR3aa: CATSVGGLAGAGETQYF
v_gene: TRBV5-1; abundance: -; CDR3aa: CASSSREDSLSGNTIYF
v_gene: TRBV24-1; abundance: -; CDR3aa: CATGPSSYNEQFF
v_gene: TRBV24-1; abundance: few; CDR3aa: CATSESGQGNQPQHF
v_gene: TRBV6-1; abundance: many; CDR3aa: CASAVGTALGSYEQYF
v_gene: TRBV4-2; abundance: -; CDR3aa: CASSQDLRGGQETQYF
v_gene: TRBV7-2; abundance: many; CDR3aa: CASSPRTRSYEQYF
v_gene: TRBV7-9; abundance: -; CDR3aa: CASTPTPGNEQFF
v_gene: TRBV4-1; abundance: -; CDR3aa: CASSQEGQTSRGEQYF
v_gene: TRBV19; abundance: -; CDR3aa: CASSVSGTPNQPQHF
v_gene: TRBV5-4; abundance: -; CDR3aa: CASSLGFGGGTDTQYF
v_gene: TRBV20-1; abundance: few; CDR3aa: CSAGSSGRARETQYF
v_gene: TRBV7-6; abundance: many; CDR3aa: CASSSIGRPYEQYF
v_gene: TRBV20-1; abundance: few; CDR3aa: CSALAGGGQETQYF
v_gene: TRBV5-1; abundance: -; CDR3aa: CASSLKVASEQYF
v_gene: TRBV3-1; abundance: -; CDR3aa: CASSQLPGLAGGYAKNIQYF
v_gene: TRBV7-2; abundance: -; CDR3aa: CASSAYRDAEKLFF
v_gene: TRBV28; abundance: many; CDR3aa: CASIRGATPGELFF
v_gene: TRBV11-2; abundance: many; CDR3aa: CASSRSGGAGNEQFF
v_gene: TRBV5-1; abundance: -; CDR3aa: CASSLRDNEKLFF
v_gene: TRBV30; abundance: many; CDR3aa: CAWSVLTYQQFF
v_gene: TRBV7-6; abundance: few; CDR3aa: CASSPTRRVTEAFF
v_gene: TRBV4-1; abundance: -; CDR3aa: CASSPGLILNTEAFF
v_gene: TRBV14; abundance: -; CDR3aa: CASRGLKGNNEQFF
v_gene: TRBV7-9; abundance: many; CDR3aa: CASGVKANEQYF
v_gene: TRBV7-2; abundance: few; CDR3aa: CASSTYSTSYEQYF
v_gene: TRBV7-8; abundance: many; CDR3aa: CASSSSGFEAFF
v_gene: TRBV6-5; abundance: many; CDR3aa: CASSYSTVGMNTEAFF
v_gene: TRBV13; abundance: many; CDR3aa: CASSFRLAYNEQFF
v_gene: TRBV3-1; abundance: few; CDR3aa: CASKESWFSYNSPLHF
v_gene: TRBV6-1; abundance: -; CDR3aa: CASTRASGRGRDEQFF
v_gene: TRBV6-1; abundance: many; CDR3aa: CASMVRASSYEQYF